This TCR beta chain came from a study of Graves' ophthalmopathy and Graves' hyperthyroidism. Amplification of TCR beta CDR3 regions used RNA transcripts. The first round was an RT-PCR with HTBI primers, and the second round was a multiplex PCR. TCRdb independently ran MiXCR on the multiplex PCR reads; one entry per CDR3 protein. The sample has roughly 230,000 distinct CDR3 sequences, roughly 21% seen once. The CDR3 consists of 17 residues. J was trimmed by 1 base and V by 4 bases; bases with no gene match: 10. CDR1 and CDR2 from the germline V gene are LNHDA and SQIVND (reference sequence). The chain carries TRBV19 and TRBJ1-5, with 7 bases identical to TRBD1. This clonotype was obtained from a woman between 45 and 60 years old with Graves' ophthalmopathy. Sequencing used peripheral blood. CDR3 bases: TGTGCCAGTAGTACCCCAAGTACAGGGGTAAGCAATCAGCCCCAGCATTTT. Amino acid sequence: CASSTPSTGVSNQPQHF.